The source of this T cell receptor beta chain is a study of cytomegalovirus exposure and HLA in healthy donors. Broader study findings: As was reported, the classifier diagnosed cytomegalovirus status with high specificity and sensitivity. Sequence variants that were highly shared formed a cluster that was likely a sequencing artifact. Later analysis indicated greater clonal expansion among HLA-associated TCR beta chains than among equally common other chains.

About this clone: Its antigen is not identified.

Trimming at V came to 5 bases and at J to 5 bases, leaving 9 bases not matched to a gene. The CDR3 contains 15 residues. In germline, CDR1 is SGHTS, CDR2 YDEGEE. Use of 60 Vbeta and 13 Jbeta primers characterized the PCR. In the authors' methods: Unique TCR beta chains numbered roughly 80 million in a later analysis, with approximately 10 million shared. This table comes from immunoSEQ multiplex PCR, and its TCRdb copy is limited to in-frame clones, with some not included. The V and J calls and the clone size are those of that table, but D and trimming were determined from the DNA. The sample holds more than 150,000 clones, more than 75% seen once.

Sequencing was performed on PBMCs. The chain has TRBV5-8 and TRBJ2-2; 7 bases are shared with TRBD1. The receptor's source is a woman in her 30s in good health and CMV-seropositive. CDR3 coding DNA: TGTGCCAGCAGTCCTAACAGGGGTTCGACCGGGGAGCTGTTTTTT. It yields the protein CASSPNRGSTGELFF.